The clone carrying this TCR beta chain was detected only once. Germline values: CDR1 SGHRS, CDR2 YFSETQ. The CDR3 consists of 16 residues. V lost 6 bases and J lost 5; bases outside the gene matches: 12. The record originates from a study of CDR3 diversity in severe acne. TCRdb reprocessed the PCR reads with MiXCR, giving one entry per CDR3 protein. Here the sample spans around 91,000 distinct CDR3 sequences, 51% being singletons. This TCR was recovered from a male donor in good health, without acne. The chain is built from TRBV5-1 and TRBJ1-5; TRBD1 agrees at 9 bases. The sample taken for sequencing was blood. This chain's CDR3 is CASTMGQGGGDQPQHF. DNA for the CDR3: TGCGCCAGCACGATGGGACAGGGAGGCGGGGATCAGCCCCAGCATTTT.